One sample yielded the 3 T cell receptor beta chains listed below, sequenced in a study of T-cell reconstitution after alpha-beta-depleted transplantation in children. Unique molecular identifiers tagged the TCRbeta library. TCRdb independently ran MiXCR on the PCR reads; one entry per CDR3 protein. Of just under 350,000 distinct CDR3 sequences in the sample, around 15% were seen once. Sequencing used PBMCs, mostly from graft donor cells, obtained 360 days after TCRalphabeta/CD19-depleted stem cell transplant. The origin of the receptors is a male patient aged 2 to 9 who had a stem cell transplant for acute lymphoblastic leukemia, so the T cells may come from the graft donor.

Ten or more counts support this clonotype. The rearrangement joins TRBV2 to TRBJ2-7, with D possibly being TRBD1 or TRBD2 (5 bases each). Germline CDR1 SNHLY, CDR2 FYNNEI. V was pared by 2 bases and J by 1 base, with 18 bases between. The CDR3 is made up of 17 amino acids. CDR3 sequence reads: CASSESKGPSISYEQYF. The CDR3 DNA follows: TGTGCCAGCAGTGAATCAAAGGGACCGTCGATTTCCTACGAGCAGTACTTC.

This clonotype appeared a few times. The genes are TRBV28 and TRBJ2-3; D call uncertain. Looked up from germline, CDR1 is MDHEN and CDR2 is SYDVKM. V lost 3 bases, J lost 2 bases, and 6 bases lay in between. The CDR3 runs to 13 residues. CDR3 loop: CASSFRTTDTQYF. CDR3 DNA: TGTGCCAGCAGTTTCAGGACCACAGATACGCAGTATTTT.

The V gene is TRBV20-1, the J gene TRBJ2-3; D is perhaps TRBD2 (5 bases). CDR1 and CDR2 (germline): DFQATT, SNEGSKA (reference sequence). V lost 3 bases, J lost 0 bases, and 7 bases lay in between. The CDR3 is made up of 13 amino acids. This CDR3 is CSASTGSTDTQYF. The CDR3 DNA sequence: TGCAGTGCTAGTACGGGGAGCACAGATACGCAGTATTTT.